This T cell receptor (beta chain) was obtained from a study of T cell responses to AZD1222 COVID-19 vaccine. The CDR3 runs to 13 residues. Germline loops: CDR1 GTSNPN, CDR2 SVGIG (reference sequence). V was pared by 0 bases and J by 6 bases, with 9 bases between. To note about this clone: Distinct nucleotide sequences in the sample also encode this CDR3.

Measured with immunoSEQ multiplex PCR; TCRdb has only the in-frame clones, and not every one. The repertoire holds approximately 120,000 clones, with nearly 90% as singletons. The receptor's source is an adult who received the AZD1222 COVID-19 vaccine. This specimen was peripheral blood, taken 28 days after the second AZD1222 dose. This chain joins TRBV30 and TRBJ1-5; a possible D gene is TRBD1 (6 bases). This CDR3 is CAWSVQGGQPQHF. CDR3 nucleotide sequence: TGTGCCTGGAGTGTACAGGGCGGTCAGCCCCAGCATTTT.